One sample yielded the 19 T cell receptor beta chains listed below, sequenced in a study of identifying expanded T cells in peripheral blood (dated by TCRdb to between 2017 and 2020). The library was obtained by the immunoSEQ multiplex PCR assay. TCRdb's version of the immuneACCESS table is confined to in-frame rearrangements and falls short of the full clone set. An unresolved V gene accounts for under half of the shortfall where checked; the remainder is of unknown origin. The sample records around 84,000 clones, around 90% of which are singletons. The ten largest make up 7.3% of the sample. Sequenced input: blood. The receptors come from a person aged 18-69 years in good health.

The chain carries TRBV19 and TRBJ2-2, with 10 bases identical to TRBD2. CDR1 is LNHDA, CDR2 SQIVND, per germline (reference sequence). Trimming at V came to 2 bases and at J to 0 bases, leaving 3 bases not matched to a gene. The CDR3 consists of 17 residues. The CDR3 nucleotides read TGTGCCAGTAGTATATTAGCGGGAGGTGCGAACACCGGGGAGCTGTTTTTT. It encodes CASSILAGGANTGELFF. Combining the CDR3 with reference TRBV19 and TRBJ2-2 gives the whole variable domain DGGITQSPKYLFRKEGQNVTLSCEQNLNHDAMYWYRQDPGQGLRLIYYSQIVNDFQKGDIAEGYSVSREKKESFPLTVTSAQKNPTAFYLCASSILAGGANTGELFFGEGSRLTVL.

The chain joins TRBV30 to TRBJ1-3, with D hard to call. The CDR3 loop spans 15 amino acids. Germline lookup yields CDR1 GTSNPN and CDR2 SVGIG (reference sequence). Trimming took 4 bases from V and 0 from J, leaving 13 bases between them. The CDR3 sequence is CAWNTQVFSGNTIYF. The DNA of the CDR3 is TGTGCCTGGAATACGCAGGTCTTCTCTGGAAACACCATATATTTT.

This chain uses TRBV5-1 with TRBJ2-3; 9 positions agree with TRBD1. This CDR3 region has 15 residues. Trimming removed 4 bases from V and 5 bases from J; junction bases left unmatched: 8. Germline V gene lookup returns CDR1 SGHRS and CDR2 YFSETQ. CDR3 in amino acids: CASSVRTGVKDTQYF. The CDR3 DNA reads as TGCGCCAGCAGCGTACGGACAGGGGTTAAAGATACGCAGTATTTT.

The chain joins TRBV4-2 to TRBJ2-3; 9 bases map to TRBD2. CDR1 and CDR2 from the germline V gene are LGHNA and YNFKEQ. The ends lost 5 bases at V and 2 bases at J; junction bases unmatched: 14. The CDR3 totals 18 residues. In DNA form, the CDR3 reads TGTGCCAGCAGCTCCCCAGGGGGGCGGGGGGGCCCCACAGATACGCAGTATTTT. Translating it yields CASSSPGGRGGPTDTQYF.

The chain is built from TRBV5-4 and TRBJ2-7; TRBD2 matches at 9 bases. This CDR3 comprises 16 residues. V trimming: 1 base; J trimming: 1 base; junction bases outside the gene matches: 6. Per germline, CDR1 SGHNT and CDR2 YYREEE (reference sequence). The CDR3: CASSLYATSGSYEQYF. In DNA form, the CDR3 reads TGTGCCAGCAGCTTGTATGCGACTAGCGGTTCCTACGAGCAGTACTTC.

The rearrangement uses TRBV9 and TRBJ2-4, with no clear D. Trimming removed 4 bases from V and 0 bases from J, with 14 bases in between. Germline V CDR1 and CDR2: SGDLS, YYNGEE. The CDR3 is 16 residues long. CDR3 amino acids: CASSPTDMLAKNIQYF. The CDR3 region has the DNA TGTGCCAGCAGCCCCACCGACATGCTAGCCAAAAACATTCAGTACTTC.

This clone came up once. The chain links TRBV5-4 to TRBJ2-5; weak D call: TRBD2 (5 bases). This CDR3 is built from 12 residues. V lost 0 bases and J 9 bases, leaving 9 bases between the germline ends. Germline CDR1 SGHNT, CDR2 YYREEE (reference sequence). The CDR3 region has the DNA TGTGCCAGCAGCTTGGTCGGGGAGCCCCAGTACTTC. Its translation is CASSLVGEPQYF.

The chain combines TRBV7-9 with TRBJ1-1; 10 bases are shared with TRBD1. This CDR3 is built from 14 residues. Germline V CDR1 and CDR2: SEHNR, FQNEAQ (reference sequence). The V gene end was trimmed by 3 bases and the J gene end by 11 bases; junction bases not matched to a gene: 9. The CDR3 coding sequence is TGTGCCAGCAGCTTGGGACAGGGGCTTGATCGGGCTTTCTTT. Translation: CASSLGQGLDRAFF.

The J gene is TRBJ2-7, the V gene TRBV5-8, with D tentatively TRBD2 (6 bases). The CDR3 totals 14 residues. The V end lost 2 bases, the J end lost 0 bases, and 9 bases lay between the germline ends. Germline V gene sequence: CDR1 SGHTS, CDR2 YDEGEE. The CDR3 loop reads CASSLAGSSYEQYF. The DNA for the CDR3 is TGTGCCAGCAGCTTAGCGGGTAGCTCCTACGAGCAGTACTTC.

This chain joins TRBV19 and TRBJ2-3, with 16 bases lining up with TRBD2. There are 17 residues in the CDR3. The V gene end was trimmed by 5 bases and the J gene end by 1 base; junction bases not matched to a gene: 3. Germline CDR1 LNHDA, CDR2 SQIVND (reference sequence). The CDR3 DNA reads as TGTGCCAGTAGTTCGGGACTAGCGGGAGGGGGCACAGATACGCAGTATTTT. Its translation is CASSSGLAGGGTDTQYF.

J is TRBJ2-2 and V is TRBV6-5; the D is unclear. CDR1 MNHEY and CDR2 SVGAGI come from the germline V gene. Deletions cut 6 bases from V and 6 bases from J, with 11 bases between. The CDR3 sequence is 13 residues long. DNA for the CDR3: TGTGCCAGCAGCCGCAGTGGGCCCGGGGAGCTGTTTTTT. Translating gives CASSRSGPGELFF.

The chain combines TRBV25-1 with TRBJ2-2; no clear D gene. Looked up from germline, CDR1 is MGHDK and CDR2 is SYGVNS. This CDR3 comprises 14 residues. Between the trimmed V and J ends, which lost 4 bases and 3 bases, there was a span of 9 bases. CDR3 in amino acids: CASSGPLYTGELFF. DNA of the CDR3: TGTGCCAGCAGTGGGCCCTTATACACCGGGGAGCTGTTTTTT.

This chain connects TRBV7-3 to TRBJ2-3; 9 bases are shared with TRBD2. Germline V gene lookup returns CDR1 SGHTA and CDR2 FQGTGA. Trimming took 8 bases from V and 2 from J; bases not matched to a gene: 8. CDR3 length: 15 amino acids. CDR3 bases: TGTGCCAGCGGTCGGAGCGGGGGGTCCACAGATACGCAGTATTTT. Its protein product is CASGRSGGSTDTQYF.

This clone was recorded a few times. The chain uses TRBV20-1 and TRBJ1-1; D gene ambiguous. The CDR3 contains 11 residues. Trimming took off 1 base at V and 5 bases at J, with 5 bases between the two ends. CDR1 DFQATT and CDR2 SNEGSKA come from the germline V gene (reference sequence). The CDR3 sequence: CSARGETEAFF. CDR3 coding DNA: TGCAGTGCTAGAGGAGAGACTGAAGCTTTCTTT.

This chain uses TRBV7-2 with TRBJ2-7; no reliable D call. CDR3 length equals 15 residues. Trimming stripped 1 base from V and 1 base from J, with 11 bases between. The germline V gene has CDR1 SGHTA and CDR2 FQGNSA. The CDR3 region is CASSLGWDISYEQYF. Here the CDR3 DNA reads TGTGCCAGCAGCTTAGGGTGGGATATATCCTACGAGCAGTACTTC. The variable domain in full, completed from reference TRBV7-2 and TRBJ2-7, reads GAGVSQSPSNKVTEKGKDVELRCDPISGHTALYWYRQSLGQGLEFLIYFQGNSAPDKSGLPSDRFSAERTGGSVSTLTIQRTQQEDSAVYLCASSLGWDISYEQYFGPGTRLTVT.

The gene calls are TRBV5-1 and TRBJ1-2, with D perhaps matching TRBD1 (5 bases). Deletions cut 5 bases from V and 3 bases from J, with 17 bases between. The CDR3 is 15 residues long. Germline lookup yields CDR1 SGHRS and CDR2 YFSETQ. The CDR3 is CASRPLGTEHYGYTF. For the CDR3, the DNA is TGCGCCAGCAGACCACTTGGGACGGAACACTATGGCTACACCTTC.

CDR3 nucleotides: TGTGCCAGCAGCTCCGGACAGGTGAACACTGAAGCTTTCTTT. It yields the protein CASSSGQVNTEAFF. V is TRBV7-8 and J is TRBJ1-1, with 7 positions matching TRBD1. V was pared by 4 bases and J by 0 bases, with 2 bases of the junction left unmatched. CDR1 and CDR2 from the germline V gene are SGHVS and FQNEAQ. CDR3 length equals 14 residues.

This clone came up once. This rearrangement joins TRBV10-2 to TRBJ1-1; TRBD1 is a possible D gene (5 bases). V shed 3 bases and J shed 5 bases, with 16 bases lying between them. The germline V gene encodes CDR1 WSHSY and CDR2 SAAADI. The CDR3 is made up of 15 amino acids. This chain's CDR3 is CASSEETGGWTEAFF. CDR3 nucleotides: TGCGCCAGCAGTGAAGAAACGGGGGGATGGACTGAAGCTTTCTTT.

The V and J genes are TRBV9 and TRBJ2-5, with TRBD1 identical over 11 bases. Germline V lookup: CDR1 SGDLS, CDR2 YYNGEE. The ends lost 7 bases at V and 4 bases at J; junction bases unmatched: 6. This CDR3 has 14 residues. In DNA, the CDR3 is TGTGCCAGCGGTCGGACAGGGGGCACAGAGACCCAGTACTTC. This encodes CASGRTGGTETQYF.